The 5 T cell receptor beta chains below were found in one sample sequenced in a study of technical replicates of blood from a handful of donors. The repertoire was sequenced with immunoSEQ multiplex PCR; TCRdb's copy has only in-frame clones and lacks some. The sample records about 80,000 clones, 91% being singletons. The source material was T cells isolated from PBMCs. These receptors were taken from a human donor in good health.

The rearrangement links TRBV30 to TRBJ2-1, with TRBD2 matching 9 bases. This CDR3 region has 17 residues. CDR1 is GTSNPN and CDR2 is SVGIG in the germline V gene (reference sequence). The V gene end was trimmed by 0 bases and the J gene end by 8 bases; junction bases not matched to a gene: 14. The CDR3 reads CAWSVRLAGSPGDEQFF. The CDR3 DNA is TGTGCCTGGAGTGTACGGCTAGCGGGAAGTCCAGGGGATGAGCAGTTCTTC. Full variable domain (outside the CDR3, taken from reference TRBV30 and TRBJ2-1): SQTIHQWPATLVQPVGSPLSLECTVEGTSNPNLYWYRQAAGRGLQLLFYSVGIGQISSEVPQNLSASRPQDRQFILSSKKLLLSDSGFYLCAWSVRLAGSPGDEQFFGPGTRLTVL.

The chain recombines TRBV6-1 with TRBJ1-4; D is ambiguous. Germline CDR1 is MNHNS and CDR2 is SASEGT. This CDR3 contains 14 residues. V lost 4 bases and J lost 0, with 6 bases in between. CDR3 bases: TGTGCCAGCAGTGTGCTAGCAACTAATGAAAAACTGTTTTTT. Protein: CASSVLATNEKLFF.

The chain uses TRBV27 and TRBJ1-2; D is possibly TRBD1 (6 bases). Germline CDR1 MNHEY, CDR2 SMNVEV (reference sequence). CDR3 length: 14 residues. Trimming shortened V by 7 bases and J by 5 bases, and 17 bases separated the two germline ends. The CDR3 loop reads CASTNRGGGYGYTF. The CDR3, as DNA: TGTGCCAGCACCAACCGAGGGGGGGGGTATGGCTACACCTTC.

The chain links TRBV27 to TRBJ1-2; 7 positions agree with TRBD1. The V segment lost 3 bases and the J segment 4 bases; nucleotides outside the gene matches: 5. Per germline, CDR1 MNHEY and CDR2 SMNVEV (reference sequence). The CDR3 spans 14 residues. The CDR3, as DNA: TGTGCCAGCAGTTTTGGACAGGCTGTCTATGGCTACACCTTC. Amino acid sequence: CASSFGQAVYGYTF.

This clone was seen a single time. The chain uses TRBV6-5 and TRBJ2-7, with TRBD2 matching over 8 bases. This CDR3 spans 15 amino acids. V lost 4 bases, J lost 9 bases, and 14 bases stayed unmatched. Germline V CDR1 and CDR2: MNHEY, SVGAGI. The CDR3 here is CASSSLGLVASRQYF. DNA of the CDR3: TGTGCCAGCAGTTCCTTGGGACTAGTGGCGTCGAGGCAGTACTTC.